The rows below give T cell receptor beta chains drawn from one sample of a study of CD8 T cells in ankylosing spondylitis. TCRdb recomputed calls from the 5' RACE reads with MiXCR, one row per CDR3 protein. The sample carries about 700,000 distinct CDR3 sequences, around 19% recorded once. Sequenced: blood, either unsorted or a sorted T cell fraction (not recorded which). The receptors were sampled from a male donor with ankylosing spondylitis. CDR3s include the opening cysteine and the closing phenylalanine or tryptophan. The D gene is left open where the match is weak. Not every row has a clone size; where given, it reads once, few, many or a size class.

>few|TRBV29-1|TRBD2|TRBJ2-1
CSVERGLAGGNEQFF
TGCAGCGTTGAGCGTGGACTAGCGGGAGGCAATGAGCAGTTCTTC
>few|TRBV5-6|NA|TRBJ2-5
CASSLEGGHLQETQYF
TGTGCCAGCAGCTTGGAAGGTGGGCACCTACAAGAGACCCAGTACTTC
>many|TRBV10-3|NA|TRBJ1-2
CAISENGNGYTF
TGTGCCATCAGTGAGAATGGGAATGGCTACACCTTC
>NA|TRBV4-1|TRBD2|TRBJ2-1
CASSQVAGVYNEQFF
TGCGCCAGCAGCCAAGTGGCGGGGGTTTACAATGAGCAGTTCTTC
>NA|TRBV28|TRBD2|TRBJ2-2
CASSTGLAGEWDTGELFF
TGTGCCAGCAGCACGGGACTAGCGGGAGAATGGGACACCGGGGAGCTGTTTTTT
>few|TRBV20-1|NA|TRBJ1-1
CSARDRGHLMNTEAFF
TGCAGTGCTAGAGATCGGGGACATCTCATGAACACTGAAGCTTTCTTT
>few|TRBV27|TRBD2|TRBJ2-1
CASSLLPGLAGESEQFF
TGTGCCAGCAGTTTACTCCCGGGACTAGCGGGAGAGAGTGAGCAGTTCTTC
>many|TRBV4-1|NA|TRBJ2-2
CASSQVGNLHGLFF
TGCGCCAGCAGCCAAGTGGGGAACCTCCATGGGCTGTTTTTT
>few|TRBV12-3/TRBV12-4|NA|TRBJ1-1
CASKLGTEAFF
TGTGCCAGCAAACTGGGCACTGAAGCTTTCTTT
>NA|TRBV6-5|NA|TRBJ1-1
CASTTPTGQAFF
TGTGCCAGCACTACACCTACAGGTCAGGCTTTCTTT
>NA|TRBV18|NA|TRBJ2-2
CASSPSGPEAPLF
TGTGCCAGCTCCCCATCCGGCCCTGAGGCCCCTCTTTTT
>few|TRBV30|NA|TRBJ2-1
CAWRDGGAEFF
TGTGCCTGGAGAGATGGCGGGGCTGAGTTCTTC
>few|TRBV7-2|NA|TRBJ2-1
CASSLGGFTYNEQFF
TGTGCCAGCAGCTTAGGAGGGTTCACCTACAATGAGCAGTTCTTC
>NA|TRBV20-1|NA|TRBJ2-7
CSARVRGSGYEQYF
TGCAGTGCTCGGGTCCGGGGGTCAGGGTACGAGCAGTACTTC
>few|TRBV5-1|NA|TRBJ1-1
CASSSWTGANTEAFF
TGCGCCAGCAGCTCCTGGACTGGGGCGAACACTGAAGCTTTCTTT
>few|TRBV6-2/TRBV6-3|NA|TRBJ2-1
CATASAHEQFF
TGTGCCACCGCTAGTGCCCATGAGCAGTTCTTC
>few|TRBV20-1|TRBD1|TRBJ2-1
CSARDDLGTGAGSYNEQFF
TGCAGTGCTAGAGATGACCTAGGGACAGGGGCCGGCTCCTACAATGAGCAGTTCTTC
>NA|TRBV6-5|NA|TRBJ2-7
CASSYSDSYEQYF
TGTGCCAGCAGTTACTCCGACAGTTACGAGCAGTACTTC
>NA|TRBV18|TRBD1|TRBJ2-7
CASSLWTGANYEQYF
TGTGCCAGCTCACTCTGGACAGGGGCCAACTACGAGCAGTACTTC
>NA|TRBV5-8|TRBD1|TRBJ1-4
CASGPGQGGDEKLFF
TGTGCCAGCGGCCCTGGGCAGGGGGGCGATGAAAAACTGTTTTTT
>few|TRBV5-1|NA|TRBJ2-5
CASSLKQETQYF
TGCGCCAGCAGCCTCAAACAAGAGACCCAGTACTTC
>NA|TRBV19|TRBD1|TRBJ2-7
CASSTTGVYEQYF
TGTGCCAGTAGTACCACAGGGGTCTACGAGCAGTACTTC
>NA|TRBV5-6|TRBD1|TRBJ1-2
CASSFGQGGNGYTF
TGTGCCAGCAGCTTCGGTCAGGGGGGCAATGGCTACACCTTC
>NA|TRBV5-1|NA|TRBJ1-1
CASSLGRGKMNTEAFF
TGCGCCAGCAGCTTGGGCCGGGGTAAGATGAACACTGAAGCTTTCTTT
>few|TRBV20-1|NA|TRBJ1-4
CSASQGLKGKLFF
TGCAGTGCTAGTCAGGGACTGAAGGGAAAACTGTTTTTT
>NA|TRBV13|NA|TRBJ1-3
CASSVRGRSGNTIYF
TGTGCCAGCTCCGTCCGGGGTCGATCTGGAAACACCATATATTTT
>NA|TRBV6-5|NA|TRBJ2-5
CASSDSTAAYQETQYF
TGTGCCAGCAGTGACTCGACCGCCGCGTACCAAGAGACCCAGTACTTC
>many|TRBV5-1|NA|TRBJ2-7
CASSRDSTYEQYF
TGCGCCAGCAGCCGTGACAGTACCTACGAGCAGTACTTC
>NA|TRBV29-1|NA|TRBJ1-2
CSALGGSHNYGYTF
TGCAGCGCCCTGGGAGGCAGTCATAACTATGGCTACACCTTC
>NA|TRBV2|TRBD2|TRBJ2-3
CASRRIAGESSTDTQYF
TGTGCCAGCAGAAGGATAGCGGGGGAGTCTAGCACAGATACGCAGTATTTT
>few|TRBV5-1|NA|TRBJ2-3
CASSFWEYTDTQYF
TGCGCCAGCAGCTTCTGGGAATACACAGATACGCAGTATTTT
>NA|TRBV20-1|TRBD1|TRBJ1-6
CSAREGANRGSPLHF
TGCAGTGCTAGAGAGGGGGCGAACAGGGGCTCACCCCTCCACTTT
>NA|TRBV11-3|NA|TRBJ1-6
CASSLYGLEPLHF
TGTGCCAGCAGCTTGTATGGGCTGGAGCCCCTCCACTTT
>few|TRBV7-2|TRBD2|TRBJ2-2
CASSLRGGRPDTGELFF
TGTGCCAGCAGCCTCAGAGGCGGGAGGCCCGACACCGGGGAGCTGTTTTTT
>few|TRBV10-2|NA|TRBJ2-3
CASSESVGPDTQYF
TGCGCCAGCAGTGAGTCGGTTGGACCAGATACGCAGTATTTT
>NA|TRBV4-3|TRBD1|TRBJ1-4
CASSQDRDSRQKLFF
TGCGCCAGCAGCCAAGACCGGGACAGCAGACAAAAACTGTTTTTT
>few|TRBV29-1|TRBD1|TRBJ2-7
CSAGTGRGVDEQYF
TGCAGCGCAGGGACAGGTCGGGGTGTGGACGAGCAGTACTTC
>few|TRBV12-3/TRBV12-4|NA|TRBJ2-7
CASKGGGYEQYF
TGTGCCAGCAAAGGGGGGGGTTACGAGCAGTACTTC
>few|TRBV28|TRBD2|TRBJ2-5
CASSTSGTTLQETQYF
TGTGCCAGCAGCACCTCCGGGACTACCCTCCAAGAGACCCAGTACTTC
>NA|TRBV29-1|NA|TRBJ1-1
CSVEDWGGTEAFF
TGCAGCGTTGAAGATTGGGGAGGTACTGAAGCTTTCTTT
>once|TRBV5-6|NA|TRBJ1-1
CASSLYALIDKAFF
TGTGCCAGCAGCTTGTATGCGCTCATAGATAAAGCTTTCTTT
>NA|TRBV6-1|TRBD1|TRBJ1-5
CASSRTGIDQPQHF
TGTGCCAGCAGCCGGACAGGGATAGATCAGCCCCAGCATTTT
>few|TRBV5-1|TRBD1|TRBJ2-1
CASSLEDRSYNEQFF
TGCGCCAGCAGCTTGGAGGACAGGTCTTACAATGAGCAGTTCTTC
>NA|TRBV27|TRBD2|TRBJ2-3
CASSAGTRGTDTQYF
TGTGCCAGCAGTGCCGGGACTAGGGGCACAGATACGCAGTATTTT
>NA|TRBV4-2|NA|TRBJ2-1
CASSQDRGYEQFF
TGTGCCAGCAGCCAAGATCGCGGGTACGAGCAGTTCTTC
>few|TRBV7-9|NA|TRBJ2-3
CASSTKSGGTDTQYF
TGTGCCAGCAGCACAAAGTCGGGCGGCACAGATACGCAGTATTTT
>few|TRBV20-1|NA|TRBJ2-7
CSANDKGYEQYF
TGCAGTGCTAACGACAAGGGCTACGAGCAGTACTTC
>NA|TRBV3-1|NA|TRBJ1-2
CASSSRGRVGYGYTF
TGTGCCAGCAGCTCACGGGGCAGGGTCGGCTATGGCTACACCTTC
>NA|TRBV12-3/TRBV12-4|NA|TRBJ2-3
CASSPAGSTQYF
TGTGCCAGCAGTCCCGCAGGGTCCACGCAGTATTTT
>NA|TRBV12-3/TRBV12-4|TRBD1|TRBJ1-1
CASRSTGEPNTEAFF
TGTGCCAGCAGAAGTACAGGGGAGCCGAACACTGAAGCTTTCTTT
>many|TRBV11-3|TRBD1|TRBJ2-7
CASSQRGTGGNEQYF
TGTGCCAGCAGCCAGAGAGGGACAGGGGGAAACGAGCAGTACTTC
>NA|TRBV11-3|NA|TRBJ1-1
CASSLEGTRNTEAFF
TGTGCCAGCAGCTTAGAAGGGACAAGGAACACTGAAGCTTTCTTT